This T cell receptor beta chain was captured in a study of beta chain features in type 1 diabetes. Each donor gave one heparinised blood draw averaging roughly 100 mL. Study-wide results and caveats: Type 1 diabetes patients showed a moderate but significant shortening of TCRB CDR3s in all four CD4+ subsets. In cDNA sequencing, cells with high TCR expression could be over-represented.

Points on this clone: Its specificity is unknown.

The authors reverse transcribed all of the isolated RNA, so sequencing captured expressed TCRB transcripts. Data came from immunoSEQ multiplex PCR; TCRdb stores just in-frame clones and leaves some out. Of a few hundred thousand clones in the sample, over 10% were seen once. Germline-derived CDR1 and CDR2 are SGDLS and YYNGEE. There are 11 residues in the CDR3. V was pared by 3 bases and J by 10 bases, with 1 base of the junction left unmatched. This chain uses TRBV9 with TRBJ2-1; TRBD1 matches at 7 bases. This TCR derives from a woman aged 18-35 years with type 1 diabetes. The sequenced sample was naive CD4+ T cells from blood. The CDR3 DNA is TGTGCCAGCAGCGAGACAGGGGAGCAGTTCTTC. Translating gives CASSETGEQFF.